This T cell receptor beta chain appears in the sequencing data of a study of T cell repertoires in cytomegalovirus infection. Study background: Public TCR beta signature analysis indicated the presence of both CMV infection and matching HLA type.

This CDR3 spans 18 amino acids. The V segment lost 2 bases and the J segment 0 bases; nucleotides outside the gene matches: 10. TCRdb re-called the reads with MiXCR, one entry per CDR3 protein. Of some 680,000 distinct CDR3 sequences in the sample, less than 40% were seen once. This clonotype was counted ten times or more. This sequence was found in a human donor in good health (CMV status not recorded). Some clones in this sample may be carry-over from other donors' samples. Specimen: PBMCs. The chain carries TRBV12-3 or TRBV12-4 and TRBJ1-5; 7 nucleotides agree with TRBD1. The CDR3 loop reads CASSLLTGHDYSNQPQHF. CDR3 nucleotides: TGTGCCAGCAGTTTACTGACAGGGCACGATTATAGCAATCAGCCCCAGCATTTT.